This T cell receptor beta chain is drawn from a study of OX40 agonist ivuxolimab in advanced cancers. Turning to the overall study: The costimulatory receptor OX40 (CD134) was targeted by ivuxolimab, a fully human IgG2 agonistic monoclonal antibody. The purpose of peripheral TCRbeta sequencing was to test whether ivuxolimab changed TCR sequence diversity and led to clonal T-cell expansion. Prior anti-PD-1, anti-PD-L1 or anti-CTLA-4 therapy was permitted, and checkpoint inhibitors had been received by under 50% of dose-escalation patients. Partial responses were achieved by three dose-escalation patients, of whom one had hepatocellular carcinoma and two had cutaneous melanoma. The paper reports the monotherapy dose-escalation portion (N of about 54 patients) of the phase I ivuxolimab trial. In the dose-escalation cohort, approximately 82% of patients were male, and the mean age was approximately 55 years, with a range of roughly 20 to 80. Among the roughly 50 dose-escalation patients, around 20 had hepatocellular carcinoma, about 15 melanoma, 9 renal cell carcinoma and 9 head and neck cancer. Intravenous ivuxolimab was administered to patients every 2 weeks at six dose levels: 0.01, 0.1, 0.3, 1.5, 3 and 10 mg/kg.

A remark on this clone: The antigen it binds to is not known. No per-base quality is available; no much larger clone lies one base away.

The trial excluded patients who had a history of autoimmune disease or were on systemic immunosuppression. In every dose cohort, peripheral blood was drawn for TCR sequencing at baseline, cycle 4 day 1, and cycle 7 day 1. The samples were drawn from a first-in-human, open-label, multicenter phase I dose-escalation trial of ivuxolimab. The trial enrolled adults with locally advanced or metastatic head and neck squamous cell, hepatocellular, melanoma or renal cell carcinoma. Before TCR sequencing, CD4+ T cells and CD8+ T cells from peripheral blood were sorted into separate populations. Broad study findings and their caveats: Antigen specificity was not determined for the clonally expanded peripheral T cells. On average, CD8+ T cells showed more expanded clones than CD4+ T cells after ivuxolimab. Partial responders in the 0.1-3.0 mg/kg groups had among the lowest normalized peripheral clonal expansion, especially among CD8+ T cells. At doses of 0.1 to 3.0 mg/kg, clonal expansion of both CD4+ and CD8+ T cells in blood was seen between baseline and week 6. Low levels of normalized T-cell clonal expansion were also shown by some nonresponding patients.

Genomic DNA was extracted from sorted cells for sequencing of the TCRbeta CDR3 region. The immunoSEQ Assay was used for sequencing of TCRbeta CDR3 regions. Here the immuneACCESS table is served through TCRdb, limited to in-frame sequences with V and J called. Missing clones are a known gap in these copies; in checked studies unresolved V genes cover under half, and the rest lacks a known reason. The table for this sample lists 100,000 to 130,000 clones; approximately 90% of them were counted only once. The biggest ten clones account for 1% to 1.5% of the sample. The starting material was CD4+ or CD8+ T cells sorted from blood, obtained in a trial of the OX40 agonist ivuxolimab. The origin of this receptor is an adult with an advanced solid tumor such as melanoma, head and neck, liver or kidney cancer.

The nucleotides read TGTGCCAGCAGCTTAGGAGGGGGAGTCTATGGCTACACCTTC. This gives the protein CASSLGGGVYGYTF. The rearrangement combines TRBV7-9 with TRBJ1-2; a weak D assignment points to TRBD1 (6 bases agree). The junction shows trimming of 1 base on V and 4 bases on J, plus 10 bases between the germline ends. As encoded in the germline V gene (reference sequence), CDR1 is SEHNR while CDR2 is FQNEAQ. The CDR3 numbers 14 residues from cysteine through phenylalanine. Only the CDR3 part of the read is kept: 42 bases, read in frame from the first base.